This T cell receptor beta chain was recovered during a study of T-cell memory formation after mild COVID-19. Overall study: Largely, TCR clusters stayed within a single donor.

Via MiXCR, TCRdb re-called the 5' RACE reads, giving one row per CDR3 protein. The sample gives 500,000 to 600,000 distinct CDR3 sequences, 15% to 20% of which show up once; about 12% is in the top ten. Sequencing was done on a sample of PBMCs or a T cell subset sorted from them (not recorded which). This clonotype originated in an adult woman who had mild COVID-19 (a few samples of this study predate the infection). Cell type and time point are not known.

The CDR3 region is CASSYDRPDGYTF. As DNA, the CDR3 is TGTGCCAGCAGCTACGATCGCCCCGATGGCTACACCTTC. The chain has TRBV12-3 or TRBV12-4 and TRBJ1-2; no clear D. V lost 6 bases and J lost 6, with 14 bases in between. The CDR3 runs to 13 residues.